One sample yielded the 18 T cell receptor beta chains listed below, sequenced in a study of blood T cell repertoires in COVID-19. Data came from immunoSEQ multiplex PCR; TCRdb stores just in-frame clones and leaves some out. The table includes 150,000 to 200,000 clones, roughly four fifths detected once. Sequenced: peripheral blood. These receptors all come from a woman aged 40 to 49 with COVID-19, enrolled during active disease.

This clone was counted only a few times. CDR3 protein: CASSLPPLGHFYNEQFF. The CDR3 bases are TGTGCCAGCAGCCTCCCACCGCTCGGACACTTTTACAATGAGCAGTTCTTC. The chain carries TRBV5-4 and TRBJ2-1; the D gene is possibly TRBD1 (5 bases). The CDR3 is made up of 17 amino acids. Germline CDR1 and CDR2: SGHNT and YYREEE (reference sequence). V dropped 4 bases and J dropped 4 bases, with 21 bases sitting between them.

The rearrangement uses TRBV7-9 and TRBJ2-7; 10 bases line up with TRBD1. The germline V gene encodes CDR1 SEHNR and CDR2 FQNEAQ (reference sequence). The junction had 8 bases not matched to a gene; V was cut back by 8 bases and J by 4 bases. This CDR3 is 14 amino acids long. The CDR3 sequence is CASGRQGAGYEQYF. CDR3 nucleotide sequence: TGTGCCAGCGGTCGACAGGGGGCTGGTTACGAGCAGTACTTC.

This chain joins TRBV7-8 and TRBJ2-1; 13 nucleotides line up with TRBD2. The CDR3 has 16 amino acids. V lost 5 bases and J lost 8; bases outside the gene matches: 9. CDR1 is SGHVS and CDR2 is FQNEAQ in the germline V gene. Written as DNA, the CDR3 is TGTGCCAGCAGCCGGCGGACTAGCGGGAGCCGCGATGAGCAGTTCTTC. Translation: CASSRRTSGSRDEQFF. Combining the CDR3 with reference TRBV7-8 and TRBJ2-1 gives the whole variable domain GAGVSQSPRYKVAKRGQDVALRCDPISGHVSLFWYQQALGQGPEFLTYFQNEAQLDKSGLPSDRFFAERPEGSVSTLKIQRTQQEDSAVYLCASSRRTSGSRDEQFFGPGTRLTVL.

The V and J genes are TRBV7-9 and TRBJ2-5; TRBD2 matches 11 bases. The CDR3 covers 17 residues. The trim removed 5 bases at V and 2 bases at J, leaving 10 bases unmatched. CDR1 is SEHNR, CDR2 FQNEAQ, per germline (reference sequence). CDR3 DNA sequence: TGTGCCAGCAGCCCTACTGCTAGCGGGAGGACACAAGAGACCCAGTACTTC. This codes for CASSPTASGRTQETQYF.

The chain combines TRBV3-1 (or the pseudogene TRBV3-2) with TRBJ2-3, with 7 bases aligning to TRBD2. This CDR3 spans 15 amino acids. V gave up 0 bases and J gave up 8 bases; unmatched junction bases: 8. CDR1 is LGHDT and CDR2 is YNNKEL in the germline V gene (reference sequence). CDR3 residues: CASSQDPAGVGTQYF. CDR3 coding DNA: TGTGCCAGCAGCCAAGATCCCGCGGGAGTTGGTACGCAGTATTTT.

CDR3 loop: CAFLPGSLDSTNEKLFF. CDR3 coding DNA: TGTGCCTTTCTACCGGGAAGTTTGGATTCAACTAATGAAAAACTGTTTTTT. V is TRBV27 and J is TRBJ1-4; D is uncertain. This CDR3 is 17 amino acids long. Germline V CDR1 and CDR2: MNHEY, SMNVEV (reference sequence). Trimming cost V 11 bases and J 0 bases, with 22 bases left between them.

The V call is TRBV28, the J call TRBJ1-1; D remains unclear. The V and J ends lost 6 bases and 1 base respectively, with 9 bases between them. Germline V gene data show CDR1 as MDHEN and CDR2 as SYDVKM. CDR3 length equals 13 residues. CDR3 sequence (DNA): TGTGCCAGCAGCTTTATCGGGAACACTGAAGCTTTCTTT. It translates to CASSFIGNTEAFF.

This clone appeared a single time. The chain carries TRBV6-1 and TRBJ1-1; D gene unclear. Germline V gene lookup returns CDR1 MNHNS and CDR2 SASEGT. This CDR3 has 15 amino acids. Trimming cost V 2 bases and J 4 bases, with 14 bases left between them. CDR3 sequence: CASSELVNSFTEAFF. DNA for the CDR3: TGTGCCAGCAGTGAATTGGTAAACAGCTTCACTGAAGCTTTCTTT.

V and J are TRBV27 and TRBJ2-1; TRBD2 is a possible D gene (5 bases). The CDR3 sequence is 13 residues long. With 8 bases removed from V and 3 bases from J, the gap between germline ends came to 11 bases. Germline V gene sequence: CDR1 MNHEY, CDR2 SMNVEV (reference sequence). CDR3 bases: TGTGCCAGCGGCCGCGGGCTCTACAATGAGCAGTTCTTC. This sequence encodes CASGRGLYNEQFF.

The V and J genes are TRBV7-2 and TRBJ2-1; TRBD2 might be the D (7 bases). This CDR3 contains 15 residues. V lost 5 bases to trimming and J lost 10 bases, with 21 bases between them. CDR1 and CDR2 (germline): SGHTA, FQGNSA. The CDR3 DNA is TGTGCCAGCAGCGCGAGTGGGGGGGCTCTCTCGGAGCAGTTCTTC. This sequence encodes CASSASGGALSEQFF.

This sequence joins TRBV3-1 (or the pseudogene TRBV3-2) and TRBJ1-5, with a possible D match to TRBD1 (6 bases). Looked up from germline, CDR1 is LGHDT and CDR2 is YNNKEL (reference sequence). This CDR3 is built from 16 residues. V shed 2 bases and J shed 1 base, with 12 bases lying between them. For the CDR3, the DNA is TGTGCCAGCAGCCAACTTCGGACAGAAAGCAATCAGCCCCAGCATTTT. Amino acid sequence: CASSQLRTESNQPQHF.

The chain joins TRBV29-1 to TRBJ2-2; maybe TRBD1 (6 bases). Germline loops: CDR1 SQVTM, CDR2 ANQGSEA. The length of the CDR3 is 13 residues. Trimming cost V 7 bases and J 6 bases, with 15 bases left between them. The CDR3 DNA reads TGCAGCGCCCGCCCGACAGGCCCCGGGGAGCTGTTTTTT. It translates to CSARPTGPGELFF.

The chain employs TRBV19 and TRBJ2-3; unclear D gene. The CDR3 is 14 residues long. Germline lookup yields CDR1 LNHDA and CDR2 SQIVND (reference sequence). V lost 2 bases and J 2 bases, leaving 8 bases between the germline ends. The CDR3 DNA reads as TGTGCCAGTAGTATACGGTCTGCCACAGATACGCAGTATTTT. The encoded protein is CASSIRSATDTQYF.

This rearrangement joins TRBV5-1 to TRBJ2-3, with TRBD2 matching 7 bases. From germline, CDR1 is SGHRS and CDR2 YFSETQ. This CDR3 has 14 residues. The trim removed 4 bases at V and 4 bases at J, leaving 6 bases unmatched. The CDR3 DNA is TGCGCCAGCAGCACAGGACTAGTGGCAGATACGCAGTATTTT. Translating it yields CASSTGLVADTQYF.

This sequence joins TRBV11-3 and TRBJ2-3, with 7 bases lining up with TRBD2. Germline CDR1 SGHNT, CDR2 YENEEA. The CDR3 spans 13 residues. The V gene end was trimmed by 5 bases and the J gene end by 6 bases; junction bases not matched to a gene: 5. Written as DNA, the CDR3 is TGTGCCAGCAGCGCTTATAGCGGGGATACGCAGTATTTT. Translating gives CASSAYSGDTQYF.

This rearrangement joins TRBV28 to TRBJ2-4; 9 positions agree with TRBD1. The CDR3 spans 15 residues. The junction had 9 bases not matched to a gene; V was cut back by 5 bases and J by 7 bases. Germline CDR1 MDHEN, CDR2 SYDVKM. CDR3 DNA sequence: TGTGCCAGCAGTCTCTCCGGGACAGGGAGGAACATTCAGTACTTC. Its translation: CASSLSGTGRNIQYF.

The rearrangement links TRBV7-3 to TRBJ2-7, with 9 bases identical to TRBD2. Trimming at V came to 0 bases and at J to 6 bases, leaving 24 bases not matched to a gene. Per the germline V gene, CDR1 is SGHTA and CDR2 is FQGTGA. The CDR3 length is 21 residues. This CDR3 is CASSLTKGRGVRAGGRSEQYF. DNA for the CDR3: TGTGCCAGCAGCTTAACGAAGGGCAGGGGGGTGAGAGCGGGAGGTCGATCCGAGCAGTACTTC.

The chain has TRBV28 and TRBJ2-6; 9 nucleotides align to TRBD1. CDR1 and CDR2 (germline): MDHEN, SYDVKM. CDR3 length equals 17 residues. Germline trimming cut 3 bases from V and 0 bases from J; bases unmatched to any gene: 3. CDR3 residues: CASSLATGGSGANVLTF. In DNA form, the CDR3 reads TGTGCCAGCAGTTTGGCGACAGGGGGCTCTGGGGCCAACGTCCTGACTTTC. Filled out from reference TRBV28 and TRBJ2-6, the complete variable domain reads DVKVTQSSRYLVKRTGEKVFLECVQDMDHENMFWYRQDPGLGLRLIYFSYDVKMKEKGDIPEGYSVSREKKERFSLILESASTNQTSMYLCASSLATGGSGANVLTFGAGSRLTVL.